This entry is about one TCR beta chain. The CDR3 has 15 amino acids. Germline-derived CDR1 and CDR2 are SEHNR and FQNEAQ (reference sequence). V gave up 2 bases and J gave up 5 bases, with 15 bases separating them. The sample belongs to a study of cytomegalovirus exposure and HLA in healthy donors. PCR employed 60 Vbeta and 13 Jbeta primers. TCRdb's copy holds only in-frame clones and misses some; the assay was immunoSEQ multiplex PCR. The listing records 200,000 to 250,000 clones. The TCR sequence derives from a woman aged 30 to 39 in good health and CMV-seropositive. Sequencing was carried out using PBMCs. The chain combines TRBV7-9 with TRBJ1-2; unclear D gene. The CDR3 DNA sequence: TGTGCCAGCAGCTTAAGTAGGTCCGGGATTTATGGCTACACCTTC. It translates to CASSLSRSGIYGYTF.